The 11 T cell receptor beta chains below were found in one sample sequenced in a study of shared clonotypes between healthy human individuals. The protocol was immunoSEQ multiplex PCR, while the TCRdb copy is restricted to in-frame clones and leaves out a portion. The sample has roughly 500,000 clones, roughly 80% seen once. Sequencing input: PBMCs. Receptors originate from a woman in her forties in good health. Some clones in this sample may be carry-over from other donors' samples.

This clone came up many times. The chain joins TRBV28 to TRBJ1-1, with D maybe TRBD1 (5 bases). The CDR3 has 12 residues. Germline V gene lookup returns CDR1 MDHEN and CDR2 SYDVKM. The germline V and J ends were trimmed by 5 bases and 4 bases, with 8 bases remaining between them. The DNA for the CDR3 is TGTGCCAGCAGTGTGGGGGGCACTGAAGCTTTCTTT. Amino acids: CASSVGGTEAFF.

The rearrangement links TRBV7-9 to TRBJ1-2; 9 nucleotides align to TRBD1. Looked up from germline, CDR1 is SEHNR and CDR2 is FQNEAQ (reference sequence). Trimming at V came to 5 bases and at J to 12 bases, leaving 4 bases not matched to a gene. CDR3 length: 11 residues. CDR3 residues: CASSRGQGNTF. The CDR3 nucleotides are TGTGCCAGCAGCCGAGGACAGGGGAACACCTTC.

The chain employs TRBV30 and TRBJ2-7; 7 bases agree with TRBD1. J lost 3 bases, V lost 3 bases, and 11 bases had no gene match. This CDR3 has 15 residues. CDR1 and CDR2 from the germline V gene are GTSNPN and SVGIG (reference sequence). The CDR3 protein is CAWRGYWDRNYEQYF. The CDR3 nucleotides read TGTGCCTGGAGGGGGTATTGGGACAGAAACTACGAGCAGTACTTC.

Turning to this clone: The identical CDR3 is also encoded by other nucleotide sequences in the sample. The V gene is TRBV27, the J gene TRBJ1-5, with TRBD1 as a possible D gene (5 bases). The CDR3 has 13 residues. V was cut by 3 bases and J by 7 bases, with 10 bases left in between. CDR1 and CDR2 from the germline V gene are MNHEY and SMNVEV (reference sequence). The CDR3 DNA is TGTGCCAGCAGTTTGTCCCCAGGGCAGCCCCAGCATTTT. Protein: CASSLSPGQPQHF.

This clone has at least ten counts. The gene calls are TRBV15 and TRBJ1-3; no clear D. The germline V and J ends were trimmed by 0 bases and 0 bases, with 6 bases remaining between them. Per the germline V gene, CDR1 is LNHNV and CDR2 is YYDKDF (reference sequence). The CDR3 consists of 15 residues. CDR3 loop: CATSRDRRSGNTIYF. The DNA for the CDR3 is TGTGCCACCAGCAGAGACAGGCGCTCTGGAAACACCATATATTTT. Using reference TRBV15 and TRBJ1-3 for the parts outside the CDR3, the full variable domain is DAMVIQNPRYQVTQFGKPVTLSCSQTLNHNVMYWYQQKSSQAPKLLFHYYDKDFNNEADTPDNFQSRRPNTSFCFLDIRSPGLGDTAMYLCATSRDRRSGNTIYFGEGSWLTVV.

The chain uses TRBV19 and TRBJ2-1; D may be TRBD2 (5 bases). The CDR3 covers 15 residues. Germline V gene lookup returns CDR1 LNHDA and CDR2 SQIVND (reference sequence). Trimming shortened V by 1 base and J by 9 bases, and 16 bases separated the two germline ends. CDR3 region: CASSIGGYPSGEQFF. CDR3 nucleotide sequence: TGTGCCAGTAGTATAGGTGGATACCCCAGCGGTGAGCAGTTCTTC.

The V gene is TRBV9, the J gene TRBJ1-3, with no clear D. The CDR3 totals 15 residues. The V and J ends lost 0 bases and 0 bases respectively, with 7 bases between them. Looked up from germline, CDR1 is SGDLS and CDR2 is YYNGEE. CDR3 region: CASSVEPSSGNTIYF. Written as DNA, the CDR3 is TGTGCCAGCAGCGTAGAGCCGAGCTCTGGAAACACCATATATTTT.

On this clone: The sample carries other DNA sequences with the same CDR3. This chain uses TRBV28 with TRBJ2-7; no definite D call. CDR3 length: 12 residues. Germline V gene data show CDR1 as MDHEN and CDR2 as SYDVKM. The germline V and J ends were trimmed by 1 base and 0 bases, with 1 base remaining between them. CDR3 residues: CASSLSSYEQYF. The CDR3 nucleotides read TGTGCCAGCAGTTTATCCTCCTACGAGCAGTACTTC.

The CDR3 DNA is TGCGCCAGCAGCTCGGGGGCGAGTAACACTGAAGCTTTCTTT. Translating gives CASSSGASNTEAFF. The rearrangement links TRBV5-1 to TRBJ1-1; D might be TRBD1 (6 bases). V shed 3 bases and J shed 2 bases, with 11 bases lying between them. CDR1 and CDR2 (germline): SGHRS, YFSETQ. The CDR3 extends over 14 amino acids.

The rearrangement joins TRBV4-1 to TRBJ2-5; D unclear. Trimming cost V 0 bases and J 7 bases, with 12 bases left between them. Germline V CDR1 and CDR2: MGHRA, YSYEKL. The CDR3 is 14 amino acids. CDR3 bases: TGCGCCAGCAGCCAAGACATCCGGAGTCGGACCCAGTACTTC. The encoded protein is CASSQDIRSRTQYF.

The chain joins TRBV30 to TRBJ2-1, with D possibly called TRBD1 or TRBD2 (5 bases each). CDR3 size: 15 residues. V lost 5 bases, J lost 1 base, and 15 bases lay in between. CDR1 and CDR2 from the germline V gene are GTSNPN and SVGIG (reference sequence). The CDR3 protein is CAWGRPGPSYNEQFF. The CDR3 bases are TGTGCCTGGGGTCGTCCGGGACCATCCTACAATGAGCAGTTCTTC.